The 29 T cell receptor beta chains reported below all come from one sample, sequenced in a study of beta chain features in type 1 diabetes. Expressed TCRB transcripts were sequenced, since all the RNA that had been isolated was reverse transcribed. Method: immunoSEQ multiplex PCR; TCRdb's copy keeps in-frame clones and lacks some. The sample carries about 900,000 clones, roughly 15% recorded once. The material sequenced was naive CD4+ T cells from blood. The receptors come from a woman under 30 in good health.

As DNA, the CDR3 is TGTGCCAGCAGTCCAGACCTATCGTCCACTGAAGCTTTCTTT. Its protein product is CASSPDLSSTEAFF. The chain recombines TRBV28 with TRBJ1-1; no firm D call. The CDR3 contains 14 residues. Trimming took off 5 bases at V and 4 bases at J, with 14 bases between the two ends. Germline V gene data show CDR1 as MDHEN and CDR2 as SYDVKM.

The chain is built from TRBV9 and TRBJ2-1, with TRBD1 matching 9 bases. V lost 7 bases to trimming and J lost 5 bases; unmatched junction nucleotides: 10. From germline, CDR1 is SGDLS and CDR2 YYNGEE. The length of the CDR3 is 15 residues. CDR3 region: CASSLRGTGHNEQFF. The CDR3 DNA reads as TGTGCCAGCTCGCTGAGGGGGACAGGGCACAATGAGCAGTTCTTC.

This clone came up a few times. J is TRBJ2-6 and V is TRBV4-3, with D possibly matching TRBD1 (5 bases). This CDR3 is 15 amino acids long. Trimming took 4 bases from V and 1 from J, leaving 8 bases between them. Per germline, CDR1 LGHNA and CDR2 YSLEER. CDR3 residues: CASSRRVSGANVLTF. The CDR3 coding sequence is TGCGCCAGCAGCCGCAGGGTTTCTGGGGCCAACGTCCTGACTTTC.

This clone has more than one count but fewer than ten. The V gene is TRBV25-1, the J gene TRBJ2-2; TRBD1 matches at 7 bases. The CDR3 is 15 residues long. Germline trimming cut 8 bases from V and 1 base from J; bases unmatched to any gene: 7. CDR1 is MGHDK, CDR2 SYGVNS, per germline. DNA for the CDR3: TGTGCCAGCGGTAAGGGACAGCTGAACACCGGGGAGCTGTTTTTT. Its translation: CASGKGQLNTGELFF.

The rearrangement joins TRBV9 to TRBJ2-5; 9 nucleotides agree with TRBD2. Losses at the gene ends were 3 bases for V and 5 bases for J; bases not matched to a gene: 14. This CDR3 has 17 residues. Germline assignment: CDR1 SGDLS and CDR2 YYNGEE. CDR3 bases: TGTGCCAGCAGCGGGTTCCCCCACGCGGGAGGGGGTGAGACCCAGTACTTC. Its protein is CASSGFPHAGGGETQYF. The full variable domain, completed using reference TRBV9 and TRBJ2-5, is DSGVTQTPKHLITATGQRVTLRCSPRSGDLSVYWYQQSLDQGLQFLIQYYNGEERAKGNILERFSAQQFPDLHSELNLSSLELGDSALYFCASSGFPHAGGGETQYFGPGTRLLVL.

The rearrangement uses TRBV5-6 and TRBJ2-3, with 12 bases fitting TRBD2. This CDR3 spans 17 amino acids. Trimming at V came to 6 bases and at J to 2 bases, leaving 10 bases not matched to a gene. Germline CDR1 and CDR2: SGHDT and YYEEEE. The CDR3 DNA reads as TGTGCCAGCACCCCAAAGGGGACTAGCGGGTCCACAGATACGCAGTATTTT. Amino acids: CASTPKGTSGSTDTQYF. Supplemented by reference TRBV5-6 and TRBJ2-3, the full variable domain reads DAGVTQSPTHLIKTRGQQVTLRCSPKSGHDTVSWYQQALGQGPQFIFQYYEEEERQRGNFPDRFSGHQFPNYSSELNVNALLLGDSALYLCASTPKGTSGSTDTQYFGPGTRLTVL.

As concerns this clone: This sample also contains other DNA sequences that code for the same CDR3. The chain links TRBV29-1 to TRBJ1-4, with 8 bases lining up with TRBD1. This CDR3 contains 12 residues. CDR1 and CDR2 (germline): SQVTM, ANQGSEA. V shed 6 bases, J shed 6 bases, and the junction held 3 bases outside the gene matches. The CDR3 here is CSVRGQDEKLFF. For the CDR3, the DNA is TGCAGCGTCAGGGGGCAGGATGAAAAACTGTTTTTT.

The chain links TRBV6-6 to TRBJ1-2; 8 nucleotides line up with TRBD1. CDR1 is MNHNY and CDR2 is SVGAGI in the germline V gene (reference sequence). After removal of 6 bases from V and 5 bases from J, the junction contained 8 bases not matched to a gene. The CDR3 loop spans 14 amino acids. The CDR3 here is CASRDGQGIYGYTF. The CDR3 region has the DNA TGTGCCAGCAGGGACGGACAGGGCATATATGGCTACACCTTC.

CDR3 DNA: TGCAGTGCTATAGCCTACGAGCAGTACTTC. It is translated as CSAIAYEQYF. The V gene is TRBV20-1, the J gene TRBJ2-5; D not certain. Gene TRBJ2-7 matches the end of the DNA better, so the J call may be wrong. Looked up from germline, CDR1 is DFQATT and CDR2 is SNEGSKA (reference sequence). The CDR3 loop spans 10 amino acids.

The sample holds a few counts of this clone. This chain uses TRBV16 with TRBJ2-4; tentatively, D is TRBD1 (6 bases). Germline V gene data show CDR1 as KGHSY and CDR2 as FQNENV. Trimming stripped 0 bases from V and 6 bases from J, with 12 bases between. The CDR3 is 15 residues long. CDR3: CASSQSYRVGNIQYF. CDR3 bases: TGTGCCAGCAGCCAATCTTACAGGGTGGGAAACATTCAGTACTTC.

The CDR3 DNA is TGTGCCATCAATCGAGAGACTAGCGGGAGGGCCGGGGAGCTGTTTTTT. This translates into CAINRETSGRAGELFF. This chain uses TRBV10-3 with TRBJ2-2; 14 bases agree with TRBD2. V shed 7 bases, J shed 6 bases, and the junction held 7 bases outside the gene matches. The CDR3 has 16 residues. CDR1 ENHRY and CDR2 SYGVKD come from the germline V gene.

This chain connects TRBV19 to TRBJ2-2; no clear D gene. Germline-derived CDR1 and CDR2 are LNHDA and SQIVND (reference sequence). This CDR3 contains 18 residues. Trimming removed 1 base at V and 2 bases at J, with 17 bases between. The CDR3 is CASSIGRLRSFNTGELFF. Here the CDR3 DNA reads TGTGCCAGTAGTATAGGACGTCTGCGTAGTTTTAACACCGGGGAGCTGTTTTTT. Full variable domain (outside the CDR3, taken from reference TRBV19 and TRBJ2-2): DGGITQSPKYLFRKEGQNVTLSCEQNLNHDAMYWYRQDPGQGLRLIYYSQIVNDFQKGDIAEGYSVSREKKESFPLTVTSAQKNPTAFYLCASSIGRLRSFNTGELFFGEGSRLTVL.

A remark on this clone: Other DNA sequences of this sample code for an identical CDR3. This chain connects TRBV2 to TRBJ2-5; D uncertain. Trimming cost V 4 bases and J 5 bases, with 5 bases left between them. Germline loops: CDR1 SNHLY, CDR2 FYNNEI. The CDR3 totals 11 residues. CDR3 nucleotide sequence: TGTGCCAGCAGTGTAGTTGAGACCCAGTACTTC. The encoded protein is CASSVVETQYF. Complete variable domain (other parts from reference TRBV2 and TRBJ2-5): EPEVTQTPSHQVTQMGQEVILRCVPISNHLYFYWYRQILGQKVEFLVSFYNNEISEKSEIFDDQFSVERPDGSNFTLKIRSTKLEDSAMYFCASSVVETQYFGPGTRLLVL.

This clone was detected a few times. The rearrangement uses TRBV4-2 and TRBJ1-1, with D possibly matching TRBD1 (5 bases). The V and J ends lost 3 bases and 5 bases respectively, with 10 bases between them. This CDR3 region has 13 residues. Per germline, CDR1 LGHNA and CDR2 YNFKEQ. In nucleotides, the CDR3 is TGTGCCAGCAGCCATGGGGGAGAGACTGAAGCTTTCTTT. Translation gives CASSHGGETEAFF.

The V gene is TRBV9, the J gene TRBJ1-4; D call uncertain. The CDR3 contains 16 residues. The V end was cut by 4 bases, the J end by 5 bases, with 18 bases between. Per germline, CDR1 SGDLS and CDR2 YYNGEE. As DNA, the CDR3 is TGTGCCAGCAGCCCCAGTGGAGTCTTACAAAATGAAAAACTGTTTTTT. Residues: CASSPSGVLQNEKLFF.

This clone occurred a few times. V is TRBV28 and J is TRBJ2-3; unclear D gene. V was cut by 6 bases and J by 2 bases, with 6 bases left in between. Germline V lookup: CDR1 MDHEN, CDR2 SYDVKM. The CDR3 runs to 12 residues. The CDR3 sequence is CASRANTDTQYF. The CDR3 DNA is TGTGCCAGCAGGGCTAACACAGATACGCAGTATTTT.

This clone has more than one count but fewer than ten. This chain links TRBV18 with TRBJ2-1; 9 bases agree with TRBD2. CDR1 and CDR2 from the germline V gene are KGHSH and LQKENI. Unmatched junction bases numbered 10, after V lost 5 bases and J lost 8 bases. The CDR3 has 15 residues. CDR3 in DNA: TGTGCCAGCTCAATACTTAGCGGGAGTTGGGATGAGCAGTTCTTC. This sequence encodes CASSILSGSWDEQFF.

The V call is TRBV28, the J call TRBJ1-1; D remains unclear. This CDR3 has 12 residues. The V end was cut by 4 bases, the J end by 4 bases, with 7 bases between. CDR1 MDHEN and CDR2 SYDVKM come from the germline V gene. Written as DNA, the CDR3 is TGTGCCAGCAGTTATCAATCCACTGAAGCTTTCTTT. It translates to CASSYQSTEAFF.

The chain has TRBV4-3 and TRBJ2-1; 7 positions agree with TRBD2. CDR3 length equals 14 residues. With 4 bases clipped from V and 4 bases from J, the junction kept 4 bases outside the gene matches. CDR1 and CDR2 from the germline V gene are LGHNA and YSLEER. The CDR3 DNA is TGCGCCAGCAGCCGGGAGGGCCGTTACAATGAGCAGTTCTTC. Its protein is CASSREGRYNEQFF.

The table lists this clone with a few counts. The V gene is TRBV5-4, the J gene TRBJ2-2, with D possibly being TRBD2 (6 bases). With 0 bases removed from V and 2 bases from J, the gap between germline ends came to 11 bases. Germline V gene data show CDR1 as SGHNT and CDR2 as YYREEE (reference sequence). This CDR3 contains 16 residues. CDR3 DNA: TGTGCCAGCAGCTTGGGGGGACTGGCTAACACCGGGGAGCTGTTTTTT. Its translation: CASSLGGLANTGELFF.

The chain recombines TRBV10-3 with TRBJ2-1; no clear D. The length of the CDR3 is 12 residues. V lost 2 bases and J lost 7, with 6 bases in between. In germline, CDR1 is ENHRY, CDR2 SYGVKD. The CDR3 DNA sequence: TGTGCCATCAGTGAGGCTAGGAATGAGCAGTTCTTC. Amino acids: CAISEARNEQFF.

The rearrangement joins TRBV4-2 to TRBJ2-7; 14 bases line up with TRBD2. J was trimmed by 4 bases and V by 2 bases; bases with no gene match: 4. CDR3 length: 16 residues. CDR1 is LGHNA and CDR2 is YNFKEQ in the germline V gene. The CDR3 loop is CASSQSGTSGRYEQYF. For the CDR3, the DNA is TGTGCCAGCAGCCAATCTGGGACTAGCGGGAGATACGAGCAGTACTTC.

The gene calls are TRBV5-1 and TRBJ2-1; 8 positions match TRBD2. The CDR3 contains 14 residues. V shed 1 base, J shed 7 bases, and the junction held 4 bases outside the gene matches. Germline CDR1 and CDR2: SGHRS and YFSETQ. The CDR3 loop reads CASSLSGSSNEQFF. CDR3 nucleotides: TGCGCCAGCAGCTTGAGCGGGAGTTCAAATGAGCAGTTCTTC.

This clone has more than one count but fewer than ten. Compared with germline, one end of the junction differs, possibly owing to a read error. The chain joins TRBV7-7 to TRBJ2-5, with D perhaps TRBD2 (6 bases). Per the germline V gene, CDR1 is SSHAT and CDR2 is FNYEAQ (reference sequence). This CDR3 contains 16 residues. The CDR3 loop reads CASSLGGAKFQETQYF. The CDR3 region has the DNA TGTGCTAGCAGCTTAGGAGGGGCCAAGTTCCAAGAGACCCAGTACTTC.

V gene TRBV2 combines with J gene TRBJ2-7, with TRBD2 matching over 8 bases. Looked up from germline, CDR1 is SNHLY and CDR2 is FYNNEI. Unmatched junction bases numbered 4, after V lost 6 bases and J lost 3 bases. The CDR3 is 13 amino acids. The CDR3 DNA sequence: TGTGCCAGCAGCAAGCGGGAGAGCTACGAGCAGTACTTC. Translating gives CASSKRESYEQYF. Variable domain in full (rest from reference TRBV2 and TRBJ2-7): EPEVTQTPSHQVTQMGQEVILRCVPISNHLYFYWYRQILGQKVEFLVSFYNNEISEKSEIFDDQFSVERPDGSNFTLKIRSTKLEDSAMYFCASSKRESYEQYFGPGTRLTVT.

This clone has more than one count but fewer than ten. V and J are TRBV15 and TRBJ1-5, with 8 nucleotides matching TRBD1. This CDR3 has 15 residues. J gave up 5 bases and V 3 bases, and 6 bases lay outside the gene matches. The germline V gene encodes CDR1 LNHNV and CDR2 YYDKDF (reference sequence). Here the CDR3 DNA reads TGTGCCACCAGCAGGGAAGACAGGGGCTATCAGCCCCAGCATTTT. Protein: CATSREDRGYQPQHF.

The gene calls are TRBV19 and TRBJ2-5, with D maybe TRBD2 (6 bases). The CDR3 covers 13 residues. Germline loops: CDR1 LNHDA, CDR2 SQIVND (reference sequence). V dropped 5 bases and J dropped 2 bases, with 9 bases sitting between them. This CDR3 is CASSRDLQETQYF. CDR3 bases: TGTGCCAGTAGTCGGGACTTGCAAGAGACCCAGTACTTC.

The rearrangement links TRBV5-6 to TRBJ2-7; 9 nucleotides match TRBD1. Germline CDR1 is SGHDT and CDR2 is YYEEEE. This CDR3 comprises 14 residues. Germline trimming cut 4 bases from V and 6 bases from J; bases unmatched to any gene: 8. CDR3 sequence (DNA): TGTGCCAGCAGCCGACAGGGGGGTACAGTCGAGCAGTACTTC. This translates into CASSRQGGTVEQYF.

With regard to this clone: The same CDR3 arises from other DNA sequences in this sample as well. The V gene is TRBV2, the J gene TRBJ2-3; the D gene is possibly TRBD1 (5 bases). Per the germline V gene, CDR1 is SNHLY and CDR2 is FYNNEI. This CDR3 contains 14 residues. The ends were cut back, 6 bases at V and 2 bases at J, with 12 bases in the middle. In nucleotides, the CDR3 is TGTGCCAGCAGCCAGGGTCTGTCCACAGATACGCAGTATTTT. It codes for CASSQGLSTDTQYF. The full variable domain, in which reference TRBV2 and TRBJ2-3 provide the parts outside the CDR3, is EPEVTQTPSHQVTQMGQEVILRCVPISNHLYFYWYRQILGQKVEFLVSFYNNEISEKSEIFDDQFSVERPDGSNFTLKIRSTKLEDSAMYFCASSQGLSTDTQYFGPGTRLTVL.